The 30 T cell receptor beta chains reported below all come from one sample, sequenced in a study of response to subunit inactivated influenza vaccine. TCRdb called the RT-PCR reads again in MiXCR, with one record for every CDR3 protein. The sample lists hundreds of thousands of distinct CDR3 sequences, around a sixth occurring once. The source material was PBMCs from blood, sampled 12 days after vaccination. The receptors were gathered from a man aged 50-59 years who received an inactivated influenza vaccine.

This clonotype was seen a handful of times. The V and J genes are TRBV7-2 and TRBJ1-5; D uncertain. This CDR3 is built from 14 residues. CDR1 and CDR2 (germline): SGHTA, FQGNSA. V was cut by 9 bases and J by 2 bases, with 14 bases left in between. Here the CDR3 DNA reads TGTGCCAGTCGGGCCCCGGGTGGCAATCAGCCCCAGCATTTT. Translation gives CASRAPGGNQPQHF.

The chain joins TRBV5-1 to TRBJ2-2, with TRBD1 matching over 10 bases. This CDR3 is built from 15 residues. Per germline, CDR1 SGHRS and CDR2 YFSETQ. Germline trimming cut 4 bases from V and 5 bases from J; bases unmatched to any gene: 5. DNA for the CDR3: TGCGCCAGCAGCAGTGACAGGGGGCTTACCGGGGAGCTGTTTTTT. Translated: CASSSDRGLTGELFF.

The sample holds a few counts of this clonotype. Here the CDR3 reads CASSQDIAGGYEQYF. The CDR3 DNA reads as TGTGCCAGCAGCCAAGATATAGCGGGAGGCTACGAGCAGTACTTC. The genes are TRBV4-2 and TRBJ2-7; TRBD2 aligns across 10 bases. The CDR3 sequence is 15 residues long. The V segment lost 0 bases and the J segment 3 bases; nucleotides outside the gene matches: 2. The germline gives CDR1 LGHNA, CDR2 YNFKEQ.

This clonotype was detected a few times. The chain has TRBV2 and TRBJ2-2; D unresolved. The germline gives CDR1 SNHLY, CDR2 FYNNEI. This CDR3 is 14 amino acids long. V lost 6 bases and J 1 base, leaving 9 bases between the germline ends. The CDR3 region is CASRPTVNTGELFF. For the CDR3, the DNA is TGTGCCAGCAGGCCGACGGTGAACACCGGGGAGCTGTTTTTT.

This clonotype was detected many times. The CDR3 loop is CSVRVNTGELFF. The CDR3 DNA reads TGCAGCGTAAGAGTGAACACCGGGGAGCTGTTTTTT. The chain has TRBV29-1 and TRBJ2-2; D call uncertain. Germline-derived CDR1 and CDR2 are SQVTM and ANQGSEA. The ends were cut back, 6 bases at V and 1 base at J, with 6 bases in the middle. The CDR3 is 12 residues long.

The J gene is TRBJ2-1, the V gene TRBV24-1; D gene unclear. The CDR3 length is 15 residues. The V gene's germline CDR1 is KGHDR and CDR2 SFDVKD. V shed 4 bases and J shed 0 bases, with 9 bases lying between them. For the CDR3, the DNA is TGTGCCACCAGTGACGGGCGAGGCTCCTACAATGAGCAGTTCTTC. It specifies CATSDGRGSYNEQFF.

The V and J genes are TRBV7-8 and TRBJ2-2; TRBD2 aligns across 13 bases. CDR3 length: 17 amino acids. The trim removed 5 bases at V and 7 bases at J, leaving 10 bases unmatched. CDR1 and CDR2 from the germline V gene are SGHVS and FQNEAQ. The CDR3 spells CASSPRTSGSVHGELFF. The CDR3 nucleotides are TGTGCCAGCAGCCCCAGGACTAGCGGGAGCGTTCACGGGGAGCTGTTTTTT. Looking up the rest from reference TRBV7-8 and TRBJ2-2 gives the full variable domain: GAGVSQSPRYKVAKRGQDVALRCDPISGHVSLFWYQQALGQGPEFLTYFQNEAQLDKSGLPSDRFFAERPEGSVSTLKIQRTQQEDSAVYLCASSPRTSGSVHGELFFGEGSRLTVL.

In this sample, this clonotype turned up a few times. This sequence joins TRBV29-1 and TRBJ1-2, with 8 bases lining up with TRBD1. Germline V lookup: CDR1 SQVTM, CDR2 ANQGSEA. V lost 6 bases, J lost 8 bases, and 14 bases stayed unmatched. The CDR3 is 14 amino acids. The CDR3 nucleotides read TGCAGCGTCCGAATGGCAGGGGGCCAGCAGGGCTACACCTTC. It is translated as CSVRMAGGQQGYTF. The complete variable domain, with remaining parts taken from reference TRBV29-1 and TRBJ1-2, reads SAVISQKPSRDICQRGTSLTIQCQVDSQVTMMFWYRQQPGQSLTLIATANQGSEATYESGFVIDKFPISRPNLTFSTLTVSNMSPEDSSIYLCSVRMAGGQQGYTFGSGTRLTVV.

Concerning this clonotype: A read error may explain this, as a much larger clone is one base away. The chain links TRBV6-2 or TRBV6-3 to TRBJ2-1; no reliable D call. The CDR3 runs 12 residues. With 6 bases removed from V and 8 bases from J, the gap between germline ends came to 11 bases. Germline values: CDR1 MNHEY, CDR2 SVGEGT. This chain's CDR3 is CASRRMIDEQFF. CDR3 in DNA: TGTGCCAGCAGGCGAATGATCGATGAGCAGTTCTTC.

This clonotype has more than one count but fewer than ten. The V and J genes are TRBV7-2 and TRBJ2-7, with 7 bases lining up with TRBD2. The CDR3 has 14 amino acids. Losses at the gene ends were 3 bases for V and 2 bases for J; bases not matched to a gene: 4. Germline V gene sequence: CDR1 SGHTA, CDR2 FQGNSA. In nucleotides, the CDR3 is TGTGCCAGCAGCTTTGGTAGCGGGCCCTACGAGCAGTACTTC. It yields the protein CASSFGSGPYEQYF. The complete variable domain, with remaining parts taken from reference TRBV7-2 and TRBJ2-7, reads GAGVSQSPSNKVTEKGKDVELRCDPISGHTALYWYRQSLGQGLEFLIYFQGNSAPDKSGLPSDRFSAERTGGSVSTLTIQRTQQEDSAVYLCASSFGSGPYEQYFGPGTRLTVT.

This clonotype was picked up many times. The chain carries TRBV4-1 and TRBJ1-1; D ambiguous. The CDR3 is 13 residues long. Germline assignment: CDR1 MGHRA and CDR2 YSYEKL. V was trimmed by 1 base and J by 2 bases, leaving 5 bases between them. The CDR3 loop is CASSQAPNTEAFF. CDR3 DNA: TGCGCCAGCAGCCAAGCTCCCAACACTGAAGCTTTCTTT.

The V gene is TRBV5-1, the J gene TRBJ2-3, with D perhaps being TRBD1 or TRBD2 (5 bases each). Trimming pared 2 bases from V and 8 bases from J, leaving 24 bases between. CDR1 and CDR2 (germline): SGHRS, YFSETQ. This CDR3 has 17 amino acids. In nucleotides, the CDR3 is TGCGCCAGCAGCTTTAGCAGCGGCAACCCCCAGAGGGGTACGCAGTATTTT. Translated, it gives CASSFSSGNPQRGTQYF.

This chain connects TRBV5-5 to TRBJ1-4; D call uncertain. V was shortened by 3 bases and J by 6 bases, with 15 bases between the two germline ends. Germline CDR1 and CDR2: SGHKS and YYEKEE (reference sequence). CDR3 length equals 15 residues. The CDR3 reads CASSSSGAEYEKLFF. The CDR3 DNA is TGTGCCAGCAGCTCTTCGGGAGCAGAGTATGAAAAACTGTTTTTT.

V usage is TRBV30 and J usage is TRBJ2-3; the match to TRBD2 covers 9 bases. The CDR3 sequence is 15 residues long. The germline V gene encodes CDR1 GTSNPN and CDR2 SVGIG (reference sequence). V gave up 0 bases and J gave up 3 bases; unmatched junction bases: 4. The CDR3 sequence is CAWSVASGMTDTQYF. The DNA of the CDR3 is TGTGCCTGGAGTGTCGCTAGCGGGATGACAGATACGCAGTATTTT. The entire variable domain, with the rest obtained from reference TRBV30 and TRBJ2-3, is as follows: SQTIHQWPATLVQPVGSPLSLECTVEGTSNPNLYWYRQAAGRGLQLLFYSVGIGQISSEVPQNLSASRPQDRQFILSSKKLLLSDSGFYLCAWSVASGMTDTQYFGPGTRLTVL.

The chain couples TRBV7-2 to TRBJ2-2, with D perhaps being TRBD1 or TRBD2 (5 bases each). The germline V gene has CDR1 SGHTA and CDR2 FQGNSA. V lost 3 bases, J lost 6 bases, and 11 bases lay in between. The CDR3 runs to 14 residues. CDR3 DNA sequence: TGTGCCAGCAGCTTGGGGTGGGGGTCCGGGGAGCTGTTTTTT. Translated: CASSLGWGSGELFF.

The genes are TRBV7-6 and TRBJ2-2, with 11 bases matching TRBD2. Trimming removed 8 bases from V and 6 bases from J; junction bases left unmatched: 5. The CDR3 has 14 amino acids. Germline values: CDR1 SGHVS, CDR2 FNYEAQ. The chain's CDR3 is CASAILAGAGELFF. DNA of the CDR3: TGTGCCAGCGCTATACTAGCGGGGGCCGGGGAGCTGTTTTTT.

V gene TRBV20-1 combines with J gene TRBJ2-7, with 7 bases fitting TRBD2. Germline loops: CDR1 DFQATT, CDR2 SNEGSKA (reference sequence). With V trimmed by 3 bases and J by 0 bases, 8 bases remained unmatched. The length of the CDR3 is 15 residues. This chain's CDR3 is CSARILATSSYEQYF. The DNA for the CDR3 is TGCAGTGCTAGGATACTAGCGACGAGCTCCTACGAGCAGTACTTC.

The chain is built from TRBV24-1 and TRBJ2-7; tentative D call: TRBD1 (5 bases). The germline V and J ends were trimmed by 2 bases and 6 bases, with 19 bases remaining between them. This CDR3 is 16 amino acids long. Germline CDR1 and CDR2: KGHDR and SFDVKD. The CDR3 coding sequence is TGTGCCACCAGTGATTCATCGGCGCAGGGTGAGGTCGAGCAGTACTTC. As protein: CATSDSSAQGEVEQYF.

V usage is TRBV29-1 and J usage is TRBJ2-7, with D perhaps being TRBD1 or TRBD2 (6 bases each). The CDR3 is made up of 11 amino acids. Germline-derived CDR1 and CDR2 are SQVTM and ANQGSEA. V was trimmed by 3 bases and J by 12 bases, leaving 15 bases between them. The CDR3 DNA follows: TGCAGCGTTGACAACGGACAGCGGGTGTACTTC. Its translation: CSVDNGQRVYF.

The chain recombines TRBV28 with TRBJ1-4, with 7 bases matching TRBD1. The V segment lost 5 bases and the J segment 7 bases; nucleotides outside the gene matches: 10. Looked up from germline, CDR1 is MDHEN and CDR2 is SYDVKM. CDR3 length equals 15 residues. The CDR3 is CASSILTGVPEKLFF. The DNA of the CDR3 is TGTGCCAGCAGTATCCTCACAGGGGTCCCTGAAAAACTGTTTTTT.

The V call is TRBV2, the J call TRBJ1-1; TRBD1 matches at 9 bases. V dropped 6 bases and J dropped 0; count of bases not matched to a gene: 14. CDR1 is SNHLY, CDR2 FYNNEI, per germline. The CDR3 runs 18 residues. The CDR3 spells CASRYHTGTGWVNTEAFF. The DNA of the CDR3 is TGTGCCAGCAGGTACCACACCGGGACAGGGTGGGTGAACACTGAAGCTTTCTTT.

As to this clonotype: A single base separates this from a much larger clone, so it may be a read error. The chain employs TRBV5-1 and TRBJ2-1; TRBD2 matches 12 bases. This CDR3 is 15 amino acids long. Germline loops: CDR1 SGHRS, CDR2 YFSETQ. CDR3 DNA sequence: TGCGCCAGCAGCTCTAGCGGGAGGGCCTTGAATGAGCAGATCTTC. Residues: CASSSSGRALNEQIF. The entire variable domain, with the rest obtained from reference TRBV5-1 and TRBJ2-1, is as follows: KAGVTQTPRYLIKTRGQQVTLSCSPISGHRSVSWYQQTPGQGLQFLFEYFSETQRNKGNFPGRFSGRQFSNSRSEMNVSTLELGDSALYLCASSSSGRALNEQIFGPGTRLTVL.

The chain couples TRBV3-1 to TRBJ1-1; the match to TRBD1 covers 7 bases. The CDR3 is made up of 14 amino acids. The germline CDR1 and CDR2 sequences are LGHDT and YNNKEL (reference sequence). The junction had 9 bases not matched to a gene; V was cut back by 6 bases and J by 5 bases. The CDR3 spells CASRPTGAETEAFF. CDR3 bases: TGTGCCAGCAGGCCCACAGGGGCGGAAACTGAAGCTTTCTTT.

In its sample, this clonotype was seen a few times. V gene TRBV3-1 combines with J gene TRBJ1-3, with D perhaps TRBD1 (5 bases). Germline V gene data show CDR1 as LGHDT and CDR2 as YNNKEL (reference sequence). The CDR3 covers 15 residues. Trimming cost V 1 base and J 0 bases, with 7 bases left between them. The CDR3, as DNA: TGTGCCAGCAGCCAAGGACAGATCTCTGGAAACACCATATATTTT. Translated: CASSQGQISGNTIYF.

This clonotype turned up a few times. V and J are TRBV3-1 and TRBJ2-1; D assignment may be TRBD1 or TRBD2 (7 bases each). Trimming took off 1 base at V and 0 bases at J, with 16 bases between the two ends. The germline V gene encodes CDR1 LGHDT and CDR2 YNNKEL (reference sequence). The CDR3 has 18 amino acids. The CDR3 loop is CASSQVGRGLSSYNEQFF. DNA for the CDR3: TGTGCCAGCAGCCAAGTTGGGAGGGGGCTGAGCTCCTACAATGAGCAGTTCTTC.

This clonotype was counted only a few times. The chain links TRBV7-2 to TRBJ2-3; the D gene could be TRBD1 or TRBD2 (5 bases each). This CDR3 has 15 residues. Germline CDR1 is SGHTA and CDR2 is FQGNSA. Deletions cut 3 bases from V and 6 bases from J, with 16 bases between. The CDR3 protein is CASSFWGTKGDTQYF. The CDR3 nucleotides read TGTGCCAGCAGCTTTTGGGGGACCAAAGGGGATACGCAGTATTTT.

This clonotype has just a few counts. The rearrangement links TRBV30 to TRBJ1-5; TRBD1 might be the D (6 bases). Germline V gene data show CDR1 as GTSNPN and CDR2 as SVGIG (reference sequence). The CDR3 spans 13 residues. Trimming removed 2 bases at V and 7 bases at J, with 12 bases between. This CDR3 is CAWSTGGDQPQHF. CDR3 nucleotide sequence: TGTGCCTGGAGTACTGGGGGCGACCAGCCCCAGCATTTT. Full variable domain (rest looked up from reference TRBV30 and TRBJ1-5): SQTIHQWPATLVQPVGSPLSLECTVEGTSNPNLYWYRQAAGRGLQLLFYSVGIGQISSEVPQNLSASRPQDRQFILSSKKLLLSDSGFYLCAWSTGGDQPQHFGDGTRLSIL.

The chain carries TRBV5-1 and TRBJ2-1, with D tentatively TRBD2 (5 bases). The CDR3 covers 13 residues. The V and J ends lost 5 bases and 9 bases respectively, with 15 bases between them. Germline-derived CDR1 and CDR2 are SGHRS and YFSETQ. The CDR3 reads CASSFGLGVEQFF. The DNA for the CDR3 is TGCGCCAGCAGTTTCGGATTGGGAGTTGAGCAGTTCTTC.

Only a few counts were recorded for this clonotype. The chain has TRBV5-1 and TRBJ2-1; a possible D gene is TRBD1 (6 bases). CDR1 and CDR2 from the germline V gene are SGHRS and YFSETQ. The V gene lost 4 bases and the J gene lost 0 bases, with 11 bases spanning the gap. CDR3 size: 15 residues. The CDR3 DNA reads as TGCGCCAGCAGCATAATGGACAGCTCCTACAATGAGCAGTTCTTC. Protein product: CASSIMDSSYNEQFF.

This chain joins TRBV7-2 and TRBJ2-7; TRBD2 agrees at 10 bases. V was pared by 6 bases and J by 3 bases, with 11 bases of the junction left unmatched. Per the germline V gene, CDR1 is SGHTA and CDR2 is FQGNSA. CDR3 length: 16 amino acids. The CDR3: CASRPKALAGDYEQYF. The CDR3, as DNA: TGTGCCAGCAGGCCAAAGGCCCTAGCGGGAGACTACGAGCAGTACTTC. The entire variable domain, with the rest obtained from reference TRBV7-2 and TRBJ2-7, is as follows: GAGVSQSPSNKVTEKGKDVELRCDPISGHTALYWYRQSLGQGLEFLIYFQGNSAPDKSGLPSDRFSAERTGGSVSTLTIQRTQQEDSAVYLCASRPKALAGDYEQYFGPGTRLTVT.